The present entry profiles one T cell receptor beta chain with its context. Its matching antigen is unknown. The data are from a study of cytomegalovirus exposure and HLA in healthy donors. Study findings and constraints: According to a subsequent analysis, TCR clusters from the first cohort were inclined to appear together in the roughly 110 validation repertoires. Three of the chains that were CMV-associated were confirmed in vitro to be specific for CMV antigens.

The CDR3 sequence is 15 residues long. Looked up from germline, CDR1 is GTSNPN and CDR2 is SVGIG (reference sequence). The ends were cut back, 4 bases at V and 0 bases at J, with 16 bases in the middle. Sequencing was performed with immunoSEQ multiplex PCR; in TCRdb, only in-frame clones are kept and a portion is missing. The sample lists 130,000 to 150,000 clones, approximately 86% seen once, with 4.5% in the top ten. The specimen was PBMCs. This clonotype originated in a man aged 18 to 35 in good health and CMV-seropositive. The chain couples TRBV30 to TRBJ2-7; D possibly corresponds to TRBD2 (6 bases). CDR3 residues: CAWNRRGTSSYEQYF. CDR3 sequence (DNA): TGTGCCTGGAACCGCCGGGGGACGAGCTCCTACGAGCAGTACTTC.